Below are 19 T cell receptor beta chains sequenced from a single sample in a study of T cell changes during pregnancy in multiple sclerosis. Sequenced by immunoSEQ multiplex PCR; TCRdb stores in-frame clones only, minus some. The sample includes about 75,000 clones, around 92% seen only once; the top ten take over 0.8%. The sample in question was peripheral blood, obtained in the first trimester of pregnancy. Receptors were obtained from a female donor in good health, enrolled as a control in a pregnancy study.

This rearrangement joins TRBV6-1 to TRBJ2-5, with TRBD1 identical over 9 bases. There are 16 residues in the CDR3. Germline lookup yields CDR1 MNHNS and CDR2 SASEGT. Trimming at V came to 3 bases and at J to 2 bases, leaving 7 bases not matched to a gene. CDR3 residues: CASSDLTGTGQETQYF. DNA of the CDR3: TGTGCCAGCAGTGATCTTACCGGGACAGGGCAAGAGACCCAGTACTTC.

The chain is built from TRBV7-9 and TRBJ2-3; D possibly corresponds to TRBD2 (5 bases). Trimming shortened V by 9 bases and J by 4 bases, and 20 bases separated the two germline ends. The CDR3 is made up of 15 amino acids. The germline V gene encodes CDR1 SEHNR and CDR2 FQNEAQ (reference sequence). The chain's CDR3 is CASNDNRGPADTQYF. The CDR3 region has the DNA TGTGCCAGTAACGACAATCGGGGTCCCGCAGATACGCAGTATTTT.

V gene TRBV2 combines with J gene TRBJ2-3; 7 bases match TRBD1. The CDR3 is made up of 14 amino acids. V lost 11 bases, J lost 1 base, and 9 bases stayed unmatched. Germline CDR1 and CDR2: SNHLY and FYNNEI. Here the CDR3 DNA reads TGTGCCGGTCGACAGGGATCTGGCACAGATACGCAGTATTTT. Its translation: CAGRQGSGTDTQYF.

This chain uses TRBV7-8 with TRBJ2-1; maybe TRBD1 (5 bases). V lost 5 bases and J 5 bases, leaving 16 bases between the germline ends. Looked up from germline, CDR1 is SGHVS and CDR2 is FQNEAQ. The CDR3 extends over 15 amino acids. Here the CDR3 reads CASSEVGDLDNEQFF. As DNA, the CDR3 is TGTGCCAGCAGCGAAGTAGGGGATTTAGACAATGAGCAGTTCTTC.

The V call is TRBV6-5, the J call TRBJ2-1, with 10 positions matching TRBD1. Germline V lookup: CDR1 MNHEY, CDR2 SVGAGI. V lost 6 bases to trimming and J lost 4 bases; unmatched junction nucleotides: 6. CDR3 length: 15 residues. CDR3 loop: CASRKDRGGYNEQFF. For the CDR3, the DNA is TGTGCCAGCAGGAAGGACAGGGGGGGGTACAATGAGCAGTTCTTC.

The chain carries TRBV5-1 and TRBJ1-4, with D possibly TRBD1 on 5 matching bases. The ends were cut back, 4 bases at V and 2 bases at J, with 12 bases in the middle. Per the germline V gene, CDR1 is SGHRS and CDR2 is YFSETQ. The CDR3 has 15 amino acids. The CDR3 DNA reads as TGCGCCAGCAGCCCGGGGGGGTCGACTAATGAAAAACTGTTTTTT. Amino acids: CASSPGGSTNEKLFF.

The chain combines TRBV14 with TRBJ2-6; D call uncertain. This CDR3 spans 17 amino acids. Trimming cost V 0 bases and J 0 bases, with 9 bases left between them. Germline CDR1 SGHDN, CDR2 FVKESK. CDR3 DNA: TGTGCCAGCAGCCAAGATAACGGTTACTCTGGGGCCAACGTCCTGACTTTC. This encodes CASSQDNGYSGANVLTF.

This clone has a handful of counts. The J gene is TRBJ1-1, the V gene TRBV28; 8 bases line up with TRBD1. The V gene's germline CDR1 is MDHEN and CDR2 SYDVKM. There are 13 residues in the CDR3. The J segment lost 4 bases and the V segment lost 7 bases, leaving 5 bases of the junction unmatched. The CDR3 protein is CASTPTGGTEAFF. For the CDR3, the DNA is TGTGCCAGCACACCAACAGGGGGCACTGAAGCTTTCTTT. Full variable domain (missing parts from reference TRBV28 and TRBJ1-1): DVKVTQSSRYLVKRTGEKVFLECVQDMDHENMFWYRQDPGLGLRLIYFSYDVKMKEKGDIPEGYSVSREKKERFSLILESASTNQTSMYLCASTPTGGTEAFFGQGTRLTVV.

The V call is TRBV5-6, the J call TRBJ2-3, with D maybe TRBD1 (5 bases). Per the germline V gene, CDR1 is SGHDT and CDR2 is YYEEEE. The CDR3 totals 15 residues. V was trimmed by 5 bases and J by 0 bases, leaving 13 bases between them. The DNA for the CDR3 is TGTGCCAGCAGTCCCCTAGGGGCTAGCACAGATACGCAGTATTTT. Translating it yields CASSPLGASTDTQYF.

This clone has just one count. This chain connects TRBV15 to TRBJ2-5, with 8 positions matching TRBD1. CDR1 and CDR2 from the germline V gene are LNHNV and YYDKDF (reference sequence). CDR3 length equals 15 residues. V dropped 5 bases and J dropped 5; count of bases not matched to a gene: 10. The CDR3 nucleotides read TGTGCCACCAGCTTAGACAGGGGTTTCGGGGAGACCCAGTACTTC. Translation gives CATSLDRGFGETQYF.

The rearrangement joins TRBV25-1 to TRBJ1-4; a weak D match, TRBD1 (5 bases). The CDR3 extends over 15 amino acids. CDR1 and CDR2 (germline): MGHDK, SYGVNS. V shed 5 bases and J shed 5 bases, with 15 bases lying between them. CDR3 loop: CASSLPRQGNEKLFF. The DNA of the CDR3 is TGTGCCAGCAGTCTTCCTCGGCAGGGCAATGAAAAACTGTTTTTT.

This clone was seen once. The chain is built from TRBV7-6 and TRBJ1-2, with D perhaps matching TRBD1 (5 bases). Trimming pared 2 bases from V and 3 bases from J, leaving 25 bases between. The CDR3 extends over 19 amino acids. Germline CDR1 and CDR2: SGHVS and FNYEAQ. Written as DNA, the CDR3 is TGTGCCAGCAGCTTATTTGGGGCAGGGCAAGTTTCGGGCGACTATGGCTACACCTTC. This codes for CASSLFGAGQVSGDYGYTF.

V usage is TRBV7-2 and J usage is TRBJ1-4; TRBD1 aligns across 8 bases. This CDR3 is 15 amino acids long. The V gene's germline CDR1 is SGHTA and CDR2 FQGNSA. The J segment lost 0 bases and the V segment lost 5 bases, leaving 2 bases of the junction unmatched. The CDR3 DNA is TGTGCCAGCAGCCCACAGGGGGCAACTAATGAAAAACTGTTTTTT. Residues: CASSPQGATNEKLFF. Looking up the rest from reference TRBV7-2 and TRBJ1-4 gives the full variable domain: GAGVSQSPSNKVTEKGKDVELRCDPISGHTALYWYRQSLGQGLEFLIYFQGNSAPDKSGLPSDRFSAERTGGSVSTLTIQRTQQEDSAVYLCASSPQGATNEKLFFGSGTQLSVL.

CDR3 sequence reads: CASIPGGGPNTEAFF. The CDR3, as DNA: TGTGCCAGTATCCCCGGGGGAGGGCCGAACACTGAAGCTTTCTTT. This chain joins TRBV19 and TRBJ1-1; TRBD1 is a possible D gene (5 bases). Trimming removed 7 bases at V and 1 base at J, with 16 bases between. Germline V gene lookup returns CDR1 LNHDA and CDR2 SQIVND (reference sequence). The CDR3 loop spans 15 amino acids.

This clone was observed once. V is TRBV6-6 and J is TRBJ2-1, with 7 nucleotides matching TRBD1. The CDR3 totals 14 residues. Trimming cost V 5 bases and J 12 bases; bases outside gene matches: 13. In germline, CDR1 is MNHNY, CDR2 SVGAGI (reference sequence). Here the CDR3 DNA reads TGTGCCAGCAGTCACCTACCCGACAGGGAGATGCAGTTCTTC. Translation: CASSHLPDREMQFF.

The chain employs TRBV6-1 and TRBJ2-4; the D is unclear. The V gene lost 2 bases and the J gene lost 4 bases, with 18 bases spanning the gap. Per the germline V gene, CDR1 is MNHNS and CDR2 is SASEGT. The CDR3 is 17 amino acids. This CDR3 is CASSEIGGYNSKNIQYF. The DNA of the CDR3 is TGTGCCAGCAGTGAAATAGGCGGTTATAACTCTAAAAACATTCAGTACTTC.

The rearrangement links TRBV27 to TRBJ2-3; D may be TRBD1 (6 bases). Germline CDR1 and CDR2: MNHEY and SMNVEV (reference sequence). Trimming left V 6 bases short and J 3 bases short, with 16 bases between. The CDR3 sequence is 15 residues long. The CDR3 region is CASRLLGAWTDTQYF. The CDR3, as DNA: TGTGCCAGCAGGCTTTTGGGGGCATGGACAGATACGCAGTATTTT.

The CDR3, as DNA: TGTGCCAGCAGATCAGACGTTAGGGGTCGGGAGACCCAGTACTTC. Translation gives CASRSDVRGRETQYF. The chain carries TRBV7-8 and TRBJ2-5; D may be TRBD1 (5 bases). Trimming took off 6 bases at V and 5 bases at J, with 19 bases between the two ends. Germline assignment: CDR1 SGHVS and CDR2 FQNEAQ. The CDR3 sequence is 15 residues long.

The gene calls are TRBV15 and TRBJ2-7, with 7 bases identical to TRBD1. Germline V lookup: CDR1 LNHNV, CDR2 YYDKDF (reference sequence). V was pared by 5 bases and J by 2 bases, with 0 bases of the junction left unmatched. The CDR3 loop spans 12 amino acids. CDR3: CATSDRAYEQYF. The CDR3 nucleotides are TGTGCCACCAGCGACAGGGCCTACGAGCAGTACTTC.